This TCR beta chain was sequenced in a study of T-cell reconstitution after alpha-beta-depleted transplantation in children. Study-wide findings and caveats: Reportedly, only several hundred clones from non-depleted graft cells drove alpha-beta T-cell counts at about two months. At the one-year point after transplant, T-cell counts and TCRbeta diversity were found to come mostly from T cells that had been newly produced.

V lost 5 bases to trimming and J lost 6 bases; unmatched junction nucleotides: 10. The CDR3 totals 17 residues. Library preparation (for TCRbeta) was performed with unique molecular identifiers. TCRdb re-called the PCR reads through MiXCR, storing one row per CDR3 protein. The sample contains roughly 670,000 distinct CDR3 sequences, about an eighth of which appear only once. On this clonotype itself: The target antigen is unknown.

The source is a girl between 2 and 10 years old with congenital amegakaryocytic thrombocytopenia, due to receive a stem cell transplant. The chain joins TRBV12-3 or TRBV12-4 to TRBJ2-3, with 14 positions matching TRBD2. The sequencing here drew on PBMCs, taken before TCRalphabeta/CD19-depleted stem cell transplant. CDR3 sequence reads: CASSPRSTSGRADTQYF. The CDR3 DNA follows: TGTGCCAGCAGTCCCAGGTCGACTAGCGGGAGGGCGGATACGCAGTATTTT.